This T cell receptor beta chain was retrieved from a study of T-cell reconstitution after alpha-beta-depleted transplantation in children. The ends were cut back, 4 bases at V and 4 bases at J, with 17 bases in the middle. The CDR3 contains 15 residues. Germline V gene sequence: CDR1 ENHRY, CDR2 SYGVKD. Library preparation (for TCRbeta) was performed with unique molecular identifiers. From the PCR reads, TCRdb called clonotypes with MiXCR, one entry per CDR3 protein. The sample yields approximately 400,000 distinct CDR3 sequences, approximately 10% seen once. At least ten counts were recorded for this clonotype.

The specimen comprised PBMCs from the stem cell graft donor, sampled from the stem cell graft. The clonotype was recovered from a human donor who donated a stem cell graft to a child with acute myeloid leukemia. V gene TRBV10-3 combines with J gene TRBJ2-7; D is perhaps TRBD2 (7 bases). The CDR3 region is CAISGRGAEGYEQYF. CDR3 DNA sequence: TGTGCCATCAGTGGCCGGGGGGCTGAAGGGTACGAGCAGTACTTC.